One and the same sample provided the 21 T cell receptor beta chains below, sequenced in a study of T cells in localized non-small cell lung cancer. Profiling relied on immunoSEQ multiplex PCR, and the TCRdb table lists in-frame clones only, not all of them. The sample shows 75,000 to 95,000 clones, about nine tenths of them seen only once. This specimen consisted of peripheral blood, obtained before any cancer treatment. These receptor sequences come from a man aged 40 to 69 with stage I squamous cell lung carcinoma.

V usage is TRBV5-6 and J usage is TRBJ1-3, with D perhaps TRBD1 (6 bases). The V gene lost 4 bases and the J gene lost 0 bases, with 11 bases spanning the gap. The germline V gene encodes CDR1 SGHDT and CDR2 YYEEEE. CDR3 size: 15 residues. The CDR3 DNA is TGTGCCAGCAGCATCGGACAGAGCTCTGGAAACACCATATATTTT. This translates into CASSIGQSSGNTIYF.

The V gene is TRBV4-3, the J gene TRBJ1-4; 7 bases are a match to TRBD1. The trim removed 0 bases at V and 6 bases at J, leaving 4 bases unmatched. Germline CDR1 is LGHNA and CDR2 is YSLEER. The CDR3 runs 15 residues. The chain's CDR3 is CASSQERTGDEKLFF. CDR3 bases: TGCGCCAGCAGCCAAGAAAGGACAGGAGATGAAAAACTGTTTTTT.

This chain joins TRBV5-8 and TRBJ1-1; 8 nucleotides line up with TRBD1. V lost 4 bases, J lost 3 bases, and 8 bases stayed unmatched. Germline CDR1 reads SGHTS; CDR2 reads YDEGEE. The CDR3 sequence is 15 residues long. CDR3 sequence (DNA): TGTGCCAGCAGCACCCCAGGGGGCGAAGACACTGAAGCTTTCTTT. Translated: CASSTPGGEDTEAFF. The variable domain in full, completed from reference TRBV5-8 and TRBJ1-1, reads EAGVTQSPTHLIKTRGQQATLRCSPISGHTSVYWYQQALGLGLQFLLWYDEGEERNRGNFPPRFSGRQFPNYSSELNVNALELEDSALYLCASSTPGGEDTEAFFGQGTRLTVV.

This rearrangement joins TRBV6-5 to TRBJ1-6; D ambiguous. Germline CDR1 is MNHEY and CDR2 is SVGAGI. The CDR3 is made up of 12 amino acids. Trimming took off 0 bases at V and 10 bases at J, with 4 bases between the two ends. The CDR3 DNA reads as TGTGCCAGCAGTTACTCTTCCTCACCCCTCCACTTT. The encoded protein is CASSYSSSPLHF.

The chain carries TRBV28 and TRBJ1-5; D perhaps matches TRBD1 (5 bases). Germline CDR1 is MDHEN and CDR2 is SYDVKM. The CDR3 loop spans 17 amino acids. Trimming removed 7 bases at V and 1 base at J, with 20 bases between. For the CDR3, the DNA is TGTGCCAGCAACAATGGAGGTTGGCAGGGAAGCAATCAGCCCCAGCATTTT. Translating gives CASNNGGWQGSNQPQHF.

This clone has a handful of counts. The V call is TRBV18, the J call TRBJ1-1, with no clear D. The germline V gene has CDR1 KGHSH and CDR2 LQKENI. V lost 3 bases, J lost 1 base, and 3 bases lay in between. This CDR3 is 12 amino acids long. The CDR3 here is CASSPQNTEAFF. The CDR3 coding sequence is TGTGCCAGCTCACCCCAGAACACTGAAGCTTTCTTT.

The V gene is TRBV9, the J gene TRBJ2-2; 7 bases map to TRBD1. The CDR3 has 15 residues. The trim removed 4 bases at V and 6 bases at J, leaving 9 bases unmatched. Per germline, CDR1 SGDLS and CDR2 YYNGEE. CDR3 region: CASSSGGPPPGELFF. The CDR3 DNA is TGTGCCAGCAGCTCAGGGGGACCCCCGCCCGGGGAGCTGTTTTTT.

The rearrangement uses TRBV11-2 and TRBJ2-1; D gene uncertain. CDR1 SGHAT and CDR2 FQNNGV come from the germline V gene. Deletions cut 1 base from V and 0 bases from J, with 13 bases between. The CDR3 has 17 residues. The CDR3 DNA follows: TGTGCCAGCAGCTTAGTCTGGCGCTTTAGCTCCTACAATGAGCAGTTCTTC. It specifies CASSLVWRFSSYNEQFF.

The chain uses TRBV19 and TRBJ2-1; 9 nucleotides match TRBD2. V was pared by 4 bases and J by 0 bases, with 10 bases of the junction left unmatched. Germline CDR1 is LNHDA and CDR2 is SQIVND (reference sequence). This CDR3 is built from 18 residues. The CDR3 coding sequence is TGTGCCAGTAGTACCGGCAGAGCGGGGGGAAGCTCCTACAATGAGCAGTTCTTC. Residues: CASSTGRAGGSSYNEQFF.

The J gene is TRBJ2-1, the V gene TRBV5-1, with 9 nucleotides matching TRBD2. Trimming removed 1 base from V and 4 bases from J; junction bases left unmatched: 12. Germline loops: CDR1 SGHRS, CDR2 YFSETQ. CDR3 length: 18 residues. In DNA, the CDR3 is TGCGCCAGCAGCTTGCTTAGCGGGGGCCCCGGGACTTACAATGAGCAGTTCTTC. Its protein is CASSLLSGGPGTYNEQFF.

The genes are TRBV7-8 and TRBJ1-2, with 10 bases aligning to TRBD1. The V gene's germline CDR1 is SGHVS and CDR2 FQNEAQ. With 3 bases clipped from V and 7 bases from J, the junction kept 5 bases outside the gene matches. The CDR3 runs 14 residues. The CDR3 loop reads CASSLGTGVTGYTF. The CDR3 region has the DNA TGTGCCAGCAGCTTGGGGACAGGGGTTACTGGCTACACCTTC.

V gene TRBV19 combines with J gene TRBJ1-1, with D tentatively TRBD1 (6 bases). The V end lost 5 bases, the J end lost 2 bases, and 12 bases lay between the germline ends. Germline V gene sequence: CDR1 LNHDA, CDR2 SQIVND (reference sequence). The CDR3 spans 14 residues. In DNA form, the CDR3 reads TGTGCCAGTAGTTTGGACAGAGCCAACACTGAAGCTTTCTTT. The encoded protein is CASSLDRANTEAFF.

This clone appeared once. The chain joins TRBV5-4 to TRBJ2-3, with 9 bases fitting TRBD1. With V trimmed by 0 bases and J by 2 bases, 4 bases remained unmatched. The CDR3 length is 16 residues. The V gene's germline CDR1 is SGHNT and CDR2 YYREEE (reference sequence). DNA for the CDR3: TGTGCCAGCAGCTTGGCCGGGACAGGGTTCACAGATACGCAGTATTTT. As protein: CASSLAGTGFTDTQYF.

The chain carries TRBV14 and TRBJ2-7; TRBD1 matches 9 bases. The CDR3 is made up of 16 amino acids. Germline V gene data show CDR1 as SGHDN and CDR2 as FVKESK. V lost 5 bases and J lost 6; bases outside the gene matches: 14. The CDR3 reads CASSVRPGTGKSEQYF. The CDR3 DNA sequence: TGTGCCAGCAGCGTACGGCCCGGGACAGGGAAAAGCGAGCAGTACTTC.

J is TRBJ2-7 and V is TRBV6-1; possibly TRBD2 for D (5 bases). The CDR3 has 18 amino acids. Germline assignment: CDR1 MNHNS and CDR2 SASEGT. The V gene lost 0 bases and the J gene lost 3 bases, with 21 bases spanning the gap. CDR3 amino acids: CASSEARPGLDGNYEQYF. CDR3 bases: TGTGCCAGCAGTGAAGCGAGGCCCGGGTTAGACGGGAACTACGAGCAGTACTTC.

The chain links TRBV11-2 to TRBJ2-4; D not resolved. This CDR3 has 13 residues. Germline V gene data show CDR1 as SGHAT and CDR2 as FQNNGV. Trimming stripped 2 bases from V and 5 bases from J, with 7 bases between. The CDR3 loop reads CASSLPRENIQYF. CDR3 DNA: TGTGCCAGCAGCTTACCGAGAGAAAACATTCAGTACTTC. Variable domain in full (rest from reference TRBV11-2 and TRBJ2-4): EAGVAQSPRYKIIEKRQSVAFWCNPISGHATLYWYQQILGQGPKLLIQFQNNGVVDDSQLPKDRFSAERLKGVDSTLKIQPAKLEDSAVYLCASSLPRENIQYFGAGTRLSVL.

The rearrangement uses TRBV6-5 and TRBJ1-6, with D maybe TRBD1 (6 bases). Germline V CDR1 and CDR2: MNHEY, SVGAGI. Deletions cut 8 bases from V and 3 bases from J, with 14 bases between. This CDR3 comprises 15 residues. DNA of the CDR3: TGTGCCAGCCGACTCAACAGGGACTATAATTCACCCCTCCACTTT. It is translated as CASRLNRDYNSPLHF.

The J gene is TRBJ1-1, the V gene TRBV10-3; 10 bases line up with TRBD1. Germline V CDR1 and CDR2: ENHRY, SYGVKD. Germline trimming cut 6 bases from V and 1 base from J; bases unmatched to any gene: 8. CDR3 length equals 16 residues. The CDR3 sequence is CAISQGRDRGNTEAFF. CDR3 DNA sequence: TGTGCCATCAGCCAAGGTCGGGACAGGGGGAACACTGAAGCTTTCTTT.

The J gene is TRBJ2-2, the V gene TRBV9; D may be TRBD1 (7 bases). The ends were cut back, 0 bases at V and 7 bases at J, with 16 bases in the middle. This CDR3 has 16 amino acids. Germline CDR1 is SGDLS and CDR2 is YYNGEE. CDR3 DNA sequence: TGTGCCAGCAGCGTAGTACTTTCAGGGGGGATCGGGGAGCTGTTTTTT. It codes for CASSVVLSGGIGELFF. Full variable domain (remainder filled in from reference TRBV9 and TRBJ2-2): DSGVTQTPKHLITATGQRVTLRCSPRSGDLSVYWYQQSLDQGLQFLIQYYNGEERAKGNILERFSAQQFPDLHSELNLSSLELGDSALYFCASSVVLSGGIGELFFGEGSRLTVL.

The V gene is TRBV2, the J gene TRBJ1-6, with 9 bases aligning to TRBD1. Germline-derived CDR1 and CDR2 are SNHLY and FYNNEI. V was clipped by 4 bases and J by 9 bases; unmatched bases: 4. This CDR3 is 14 amino acids long. The CDR3 region is CASSGGQGGSPLHF. The CDR3 bases are TGTGCCAGCAGTGGGGGACAGGGCGGTTCACCCCTCCACTTT.

The gene calls are TRBV7-2 and TRBJ2-1; D remains unclear. Germline V gives CDR1 SGHTA, CDR2 FQGNSA. Trimming cost V 2 bases and J 8 bases, with 10 bases left between them. The CDR3 is made up of 13 amino acids. CDR3 nucleotides: TGTGCCAGCAGCTTAATAGGGATTGATGAGCAGTTCTTC. Encoded protein: CASSLIGIDEQFF.